Listed here are 29 T cell receptor beta chains from one sample, sequenced in a study of cytomegalovirus exposure and HLA in healthy donors. Primers for the PCR totalled 60 Vbeta and 13 Jbeta. The protocol was immunoSEQ multiplex PCR, while the TCRdb copy is restricted to in-frame clones and leaves out a portion. The sample has about 210,000 clones, around 84% seen once. The sequencing input was PBMCs. These receptors came from a girl aged 2-10 years in good health and CMV-seronegative.

This clone has only a few counts. The chain is built from TRBV10-2 and TRBJ2-3, with TRBD2 matching over 8 bases. The CDR3 loop spans 16 amino acids. The V segment lost 4 bases and the J segment 2 bases; nucleotides outside the gene matches: 8. Germline assignment: CDR1 WSHSY and CDR2 SAAADI. The CDR3 loop reads CASSAGTRGATDTQYF. In nucleotides, the CDR3 is TGCGCCAGCAGTGCCGGGACTAGAGGTGCCACAGATACGCAGTATTTT.

Here the CDR3 reads CASRSPGHGVYEQYF. The CDR3 coding sequence is TGTGCCAGCAGGTCGCCGGGACACGGGGTTTACGAGCAGTACTTC. This chain joins TRBV11-2 and TRBJ2-5; perhaps TRBD1 as D (6 bases). The DNA matches TRBJ2-7 better at its end, which makes the J call doubtful. Germline CDR1 is SGHAT and CDR2 is FQNNGV. This CDR3 is 15 amino acids long.

The chain is built from TRBV10-3 and TRBJ1-6; 8 bases fit TRBD1. The germline V gene has CDR1 ENHRY and CDR2 SYGVKD. V shed 4 bases, J shed 8 bases, and the junction held 4 bases outside the gene matches. This CDR3 is built from 14 residues. For the CDR3, the DNA is TGTGCCATCAGTGGGGGGACAGGATATTCACCCCTCCACTTT. Encoded protein: CAISGGTGYSPLHF.

This chain links TRBV10-3 with TRBJ1-6; D remains unclear. This CDR3 comprises 11 residues. V gave up 3 bases and J gave up 12 bases, with 6 bases separating them. Looked up from germline, CDR1 is ENHRY and CDR2 is SYGVKD. The CDR3 DNA sequence: TGTGCCATCAGTGATCCCGGACCCCTCCACTTT. This codes for CAISDPGPLHF.

The chain links TRBV19 to TRBJ1-5, with 9 bases aligning to TRBD1. The CDR3 runs 17 residues. V lost 4 bases and J lost 0; bases outside the gene matches: 7. Germline CDR1 is LNHDA and CDR2 is SQIVND (reference sequence). Written as DNA, the CDR3 is TGTGCCAGTAGTACCCCGGGACAGGGCCATAGCAATCAGCCCCAGCATTTT. This translates into CASSTPGQGHSNQPQHF.

The chain carries TRBV2 and TRBJ2-7; 10 nucleotides line up with TRBD2. Germline CDR1 is SNHLY and CDR2 is FYNNEI. The CDR3 extends over 16 amino acids. V trimming: 4 bases; J trimming: 4 bases; junction bases outside the gene matches: 10. CDR3 DNA: TGTGCCAGCAGTGTCAGTCGTCTAGCGGGAGAGTACGAGCAGTACTTC. Translated: CASSVSRLAGEYEQYF.

The J gene is TRBJ1-1, the V gene TRBV30; TRBD1 matches at 7 bases. The germline CDR1 and CDR2 sequences are GTSNPN and SVGIG (reference sequence). This CDR3 is 14 amino acids long. This CDR3 reads CAFGTAVMNTEAFF. The CDR3 nucleotides are TGTGCATTCGGGACAGCCGTCATGAACACTGAAGCTTTCTTT.

The V call is TRBV5-6, the J call TRBJ1-5; TRBD1 might be the D (5 bases). V shed 3 bases and J shed 0 bases, with 10 bases lying between them. CDR3 length: 15 amino acids. Per the germline V gene, CDR1 is SGHDT and CDR2 is YYEEEE. CDR3 sequence reads: CASSSGVSSNQPQHF. The DNA for the CDR3 is TGTGCCAGCAGCTCGGGGGTTTCTAGCAATCAGCCCCAGCATTTT.

The chain carries TRBV6-4 and TRBJ2-1; the match to TRBD2 covers 9 bases. The CDR3 consists of 15 residues. The germline V gene has CDR1 MRHNA and CDR2 SNTAGT. Germline trimming cut 5 bases from V and 7 bases from J; bases unmatched to any gene: 9. The CDR3 here is CASSFIAGDYNEQFF. CDR3 nucleotide sequence: TGTGCCAGCAGTTTCATAGCGGGAGATTATAATGAGCAGTTCTTC.

The chain has TRBV5-1 and TRBJ2-7; 8 positions agree with TRBD2. J gave up 4 bases and V 2 bases, and 5 bases lay outside the gene matches. Germline loops: CDR1 SGHRS, CDR2 YFSETQ. The CDR3 has 14 amino acids. CDR3 coding DNA: TGCGCCAGCAGCTTCAGCGGGAGCTCGTACGAGCAGTACTTC. It translates to CASSFSGSSYEQYF.

This chain joins TRBV4-1 and TRBJ2-1; TRBD2 is a possible D gene (5 bases). Germline assignment: CDR1 MGHRA and CDR2 YSYEKL. Trimming cost V 4 bases and J 5 bases, with 15 bases left between them. There are 15 residues in the CDR3. The CDR3 DNA reads as TGCGCCAGCAGCCCGACGATACTAGGGAACAATGAGCAGTTCTTC. Translating gives CASSPTILGNNEQFF.

The V and J genes are TRBV7-9 and TRBJ2-1; D possibly corresponds to TRBD2 (5 bases). Germline-derived CDR1 and CDR2 are SEHNR and FQNEAQ (reference sequence). V gave up 5 bases and J gave up 8 bases, with 10 bases separating them. CDR3 size: 12 residues. CDR3 nucleotides: TGTGCCAGCAGCCGGAGGATGGATGAGCAGTTCTTC. Its translation: CASSRRMDEQFF.

The V gene is TRBV27, the J gene TRBJ2-1; possible D gene TRBD2, 5 bases. The CDR3 has 15 amino acids. The germline CDR1 and CDR2 sequences are MNHEY and SMNVEV (reference sequence). Trimming left V 3 bases short and J 6 bases short, with 15 bases between. The CDR3 loop is CASSFRGRTSNEQFF. The CDR3, as DNA: TGTGCCAGCAGTTTTCGTGGTAGGACTTCCAATGAGCAGTTCTTC.

The J gene is TRBJ2-5, the V gene TRBV4-1; 7 nucleotides align to TRBD1. The CDR3 length is 16 residues. The V and J ends lost 1 base and 5 bases, in that order; junction bases with no gene match: 10. Per the germline V gene, CDR1 is MGHRA and CDR2 is YSYEKL. The DNA for the CDR3 is TGCGCCAGCAGCCAAGCAGGAGAGGGGGCGCGGGAGACCCAGTACTTC. Residues: CASSQAGEGARETQYF.

The chain links TRBV7-7 to TRBJ2-3; tentative D call: TRBD2 (5 bases). Deletions cut 5 bases from V and 0 bases from J, with 12 bases between. The germline V gene encodes CDR1 SSHAT and CDR2 FNYEAQ (reference sequence). This CDR3 comprises 15 residues. The CDR3 nucleotides read TGTGCCAGCAGCCCGGGCGGGTCTAGCACAGATACGCAGTATTTT. It specifies CASSPGGSSTDTQYF.

This sequence joins TRBV5-1 and TRBJ1-4; 8 bases align to TRBD1. V lost 5 bases and J lost 4; bases outside the gene matches: 4. Germline CDR1 and CDR2: SGHRS and YFSETQ. The CDR3 covers 14 residues. The CDR3 reads CASSYRGINEKLFF. DNA of the CDR3: TGCGCCAGCAGTTACAGGGGGATTAATGAAAAACTGTTTTTT.

As concerns this clone: Other DNA sequences in the same sample also yield this CDR3. The chain combines TRBV5-1 with TRBJ1-1; D remains ambiguous. There are 13 residues in the CDR3. V was trimmed by 0 bases and J by 0 bases, leaving 3 bases between them. Germline CDR1 SGHRS, CDR2 YFSETQ. CDR3 coding DNA: TGCGCCAGCAGCTTGGGAGTGAACACTGAAGCTTTCTTT. Its protein product is CASSLGVNTEAFF.

The count of this clone is one. The chain recombines TRBV6-4 with TRBJ1-2; 8 positions match TRBD1. Losses at the gene ends were 4 bases for V and 8 bases for J; bases not matched to a gene: 3. From germline, CDR1 is MRHNA and CDR2 SNTAGT. The CDR3 is 12 amino acids. CDR3 nucleotides: TGTGCCAGCAGTGCAGGGGGCGGCGGCTACACCTTC. Translating it yields CASSAGGGGYTF.

V usage is TRBV7-6 and J usage is TRBJ2-3; 11 bases are a match to TRBD2. Looked up from germline, CDR1 is SGHVS and CDR2 is FNYEAQ. V lost 2 bases and J lost 0; bases outside the gene matches: 13. The CDR3 is made up of 20 amino acids. This chain's CDR3 is CASSLSWTSGPTRSTDTQYF. The CDR3 DNA reads TGTGCCAGCAGCTTAAGTTGGACTAGCGGGCCCACCCGTAGCACAGATACGCAGTATTTT.

The V gene is TRBV7-9, the J gene TRBJ1-2; D perhaps matches TRBD1 (6 bases). V was trimmed by 2 bases and J by 1 base, leaving 14 bases between them. CDR3 length: 16 amino acids. In germline, CDR1 is SEHNR, CDR2 FQNEAQ (reference sequence). The CDR3 reads CASSLRDTSFNYGYTF. As DNA, the CDR3 is TGTGCCAGCAGCTTACGGGACACTTCTTTTAACTATGGCTACACCTTC.

The chain is built from TRBV9 and TRBJ1-2; weak D call: TRBD1 (6 bases). This CDR3 has 17 residues. Trimming removed 3 bases at V and 4 bases at J, with 22 bases between. In germline, CDR1 is SGDLS, CDR2 YYNGEE. This chain's CDR3 is CASSGRADGQSLYGYTF. The DNA of the CDR3 is TGTGCCAGCAGCGGTAGAGCAGATGGACAGTCCCTCTATGGCTACACCTTC.

The V and J genes are TRBV5-4 and TRBJ2-5; D perhaps matches TRBD2 (6 bases). V lost 4 bases and J lost 2, with 12 bases in between. The CDR3 length is 14 residues. CDR1 is SGHNT, CDR2 YYREEE, per germline (reference sequence). As DNA, the CDR3 is TGTGCCAGCAGCACGGGAGACACTCAAGAGACCCAGTACTTC. Its translation: CASSTGDTQETQYF.

The genes are TRBV5-1 and TRBJ1-3, with D possibly TRBD1 on 5 matching bases. CDR1 and CDR2 from the germline V gene are SGHRS and YFSETQ. The CDR3 length is 16 residues. V lost 5 bases and J 2 bases, leaving 17 bases between the germline ends. Written as DNA, the CDR3 is TGCGCCAGCAGTTCATCGGGGGGAAAAGCTGGAAACACCATATATTTT. This encodes CASSSSGGKAGNTIYF.

This clone was counted between two and nine times. This chain links TRBV19 with TRBJ2-6, with D tentatively TRBD2 (6 bases). The germline V gene encodes CDR1 LNHDA and CDR2 SQIVND (reference sequence). The V and J ends lost 0 bases and 0 bases respectively, with 21 bases between them. The length of the CDR3 is 21 residues. The CDR3 DNA reads as TGTGCCAGTAGTATAGAAAGGTGGGATGGGACTTCCTACTCTGGGGCCAACGTCCTGACTTTC. It encodes CASSIERWDGTSYSGANVLTF. The full variable domain, rest sourced from reference TRBV19 and TRBJ2-6, is DGGITQSPKYLFRKEGQNVTLSCEQNLNHDAMYWYRQDPGQGLRLIYYSQIVNDFQKGDIAEGYSVSREKKESFPLTVTSAQKNPTAFYLCASSIERWDGTSYSGANVLTFGAGSRLTVL.

This clone was picked up a small number of times. The CDR3, as DNA: TGTGCCAGCAGCCCTGCAAGTACTAGCGGGGCAACATTCTCCTACGAGCAGTACTTC. It codes for CASSPASTSGATFSYEQYF. J is TRBJ2-7 and V is TRBV9, with 10 bases matching TRBD2. The CDR3 spans 19 residues. Germline V CDR1 and CDR2: SGDLS, YYNGEE. J lost 0 bases, V lost 4 bases, and 16 bases had no gene match.

The chain combines TRBV6-5 with TRBJ1-6; D ambiguous. The germline V and J ends were trimmed by 4 bases and 6 bases, with 16 bases remaining between them. CDR1 and CDR2 (germline): MNHEY, SVGAGI. The CDR3 runs 16 residues. The CDR3 DNA follows: TGTGCCAGCAGTTTCTCGTCCGGGTCTAGTAATTCACCCCTCCACTTT. It specifies CASSFSSGSSNSPLHF.

V usage is TRBV7-9 and J usage is TRBJ1-2; 10 bases line up with TRBD1. CDR1 is SEHNR, CDR2 FQNEAQ, per germline (reference sequence). The junction had 16 bases not matched to a gene; V was cut back by 8 bases and J by 7 bases. This CDR3 region has 16 residues. CDR3 DNA sequence: TGTGCCAGCGACAGGGGACAGGGGCGTCGTCGGTCTGGCTACACCTTC. It specifies CASDRGQGRRRSGYTF.

This chain connects TRBV7-2 to TRBJ2-2, with 7 positions matching TRBD2. This CDR3 has 14 amino acids. The germline CDR1 and CDR2 sequences are SGHTA and FQGNSA. The V segment lost 8 bases and the J segment 5 bases; nucleotides outside the gene matches: 8. CDR3 DNA: TGTGCCAGCTTTGGGCAGGGAGGGACCGGGGAGCTGTTTTTT. Protein sequence: CASFGQGGTGELFF. The variable domain in full, completed from reference TRBV7-2 and TRBJ2-2, reads GAGVSQSPSNKVTEKGKDVELRCDPISGHTALYWYRQSLGQGLEFLIYFQGNSAPDKSGLPSDRFSAERTGGSVSTLTIQRTQQEDSAVYLCASFGQGGTGELFFGEGSRLTVL.

The rearrangement uses TRBV11-2 and TRBJ1-1, with TRBD1 as a possible D gene (6 bases). Trimming cost V 8 bases and J 0 bases, with 10 bases left between them. CDR1 SGHAT and CDR2 FQNNGV come from the germline V gene. The CDR3 covers 13 residues. CDR3 nucleotides: TGTGCCAGCGGGGGGGGCTTGAACACTGAAGCTTTCTTT. Translation: CASGGGLNTEAFF.